Below are 20 T cell receptor beta chains sequenced from a single sample in a study of patients and donors after allogeneic stem cell transplantation. TCRdb called the RT-PCR reads again in MiXCR, with one record for every CDR3 protein. The sample has some 150,000 distinct CDR3 sequences; about 40% are singletons. The sample comprised blood, either unsorted or a sorted T cell fraction (not recorded which). The source of these receptors is a human donor who was either an allogeneic HSCT recipient or a stem cell or donor lymphocyte infusion donor (not recorded which). It is not recorded whose cells these are; they may come from a transplant donor.

This clonotype has only a few counts. The genes are TRBV12-3 or TRBV12-4 and TRBJ2-4; possibly TRBD1 for D (5 bases). V was clipped by 6 bases and J by 9 bases, with 12 bases between them. This CDR3 spans 12 amino acids. The CDR3 spells CASRSPQGIQYF. The DNA for the CDR3 is TGTGCCAGCAGGAGTCCCCAGGGCATTCAGTACTTC.

In this sample, this clonotype turned up a few times. The chain carries TRBV12-3 or TRBV12-4 and TRBJ2-3, with TRBD2 matching 12 bases. This CDR3 comprises 16 residues. V lost 6 bases and J lost 5; bases outside the gene matches: 9. CDR3 sequence reads: CASSSSGGAYVDTQYF. The CDR3 nucleotides read TGTGCCAGCAGCTCTAGCGGGGGGGCCTATGTAGATACGCAGTATTTT.

This clonotype was seen a few times. The V gene is TRBV10-3, the J gene TRBJ2-1; D not certain. Germline V CDR1 and CDR2: ENHRY, SYGVKD. The CDR3 is 16 residues long. Between the trimmed V and J ends, which lost 6 bases and 4 bases, there was a span of 19 bases. The CDR3 DNA sequence: TGTGCCATCAGCCCCCTAAACTCGCCAATTTACAATGAGCAGTTCTTC. Its protein is CAISPLNSPIYNEQFF.

This clonotype was detected only a few times. V usage is TRBV7-9 and J usage is TRBJ1-2, with 8 positions matching TRBD1. The germline V gene encodes CDR1 SEHNR and CDR2 FQNEAQ (reference sequence). With V trimmed by 8 bases and J by 4 bases, 18 bases remained unmatched. The CDR3 consists of 17 residues. The CDR3 DNA reads TGTGCCAGCGGGCCTTCGACCGGGACAGGAATACTCTATGGCTACACCTTC. It codes for CASGPSTGTGILYGYTF.

The chain carries TRBV6-6 and TRBJ1-5; 9 bases line up with TRBD1. V shed 7 bases, J shed 1 base, and the junction held 11 bases outside the gene matches. The CDR3 extends over 17 amino acids. CDR1 and CDR2 (germline): MNHNY, SVGAGI (reference sequence). The CDR3 DNA reads TGTGCCAGCACCCCAATAATGGGACAGGGAAGCAATCAGCCCCAGCATTTT. Protein product: CASTPIMGQGSNQPQHF.

The CDR3 here is CSARGPGTVAGNTIYF. In nucleotides, the CDR3 is TGCAGTGCTAGGGGACCCGGGACAGTCGCTGGAAACACCATATATTTT. The V and J genes are TRBV20-1 and TRBJ1-3, with TRBD1 identical over 7 bases. The germline V gene encodes CDR1 DFQATT and CDR2 SNEGSKA (reference sequence). J was trimmed by 2 bases and V by 3 bases; bases with no gene match: 10. The CDR3 consists of 16 residues.

V gene TRBV12-3 or TRBV12-4 combines with J gene TRBJ2-1; D call uncertain. CDR3 length: 10 amino acids. The ends were cut back, 6 bases at V and 5 bases at J, with 2 bases in the middle. The CDR3: CASSNNEQFF. For the CDR3, the DNA is TGTGCCAGCAGCAACAATGAGCAGTTCTTC.

V gene TRBV7-2 combines with J gene TRBJ2-5, with 12 bases aligning to TRBD2. V gave up 1 base and J gave up 0 bases; unmatched junction bases: 9. This CDR3 is 19 amino acids long. Germline assignment: CDR1 SGHTA and CDR2 FQGNSA. CDR3 region: CASSLVLLAGGHNQETQYF. DNA of the CDR3: TGTGCCAGCAGCTTAGTACTCCTAGCGGGGGGGCATAACCAAGAGACCCAGTACTTC. Full variable domain (remainder filled in from reference TRBV7-2 and TRBJ2-5): GAGVSQSPSNKVTEKGKDVELRCDPISGHTALYWYRQSLGQGLEFLIYFQGNSAPDKSGLPSDRFSAERTGGSVSTLTIQRTQQEDSAVYLCASSLVLLAGGHNQETQYFGPGTRLLVL.

This clonotype was seen a handful of times. V and J are TRBV6-6 and TRBJ1-2; 10 bases line up with TRBD1. Trimming removed 8 bases from V and 3 bases from J; junction bases left unmatched: 3. The germline V gene encodes CDR1 MNHNY and CDR2 SVGAGI (reference sequence). The CDR3 length is 13 residues. CDR3 DNA sequence: TGTGCCAGCCAGGGACAGGGGCACTATGGCTACACCTTC. It translates to CASQGQGHYGYTF.

The chain is built from TRBV25-1 and TRBJ2-3; D is undetermined. The CDR3 consists of 15 residues. The germline gives CDR1 MGHDK, CDR2 SYGVNS. V was pared by 6 bases and J by 0 bases, with 13 bases between. Written as DNA, the CDR3 is TGTGCCAGCAGGCCCTCGCGGCCTAGCACAGATACGCAGTATTTT. Protein product: CASRPSRPSTDTQYF. Using reference TRBV25-1 and TRBJ2-3 for the parts outside the CDR3, the full variable domain is EADIYQTPRYLVIGTGKKITLECSQTMGHDKMYWYQQDPGMELHLIHYSYGVNSTEKGDLSSESTVSRIRTEHFPLTLESARPSHTSQYLCASRPSRPSTDTQYFGPGTRLTVL.

The chain joins TRBV27 to TRBJ1-2; no clear D gene. The CDR3 runs 13 residues. Trimming shortened V by 10 bases and J by 6 bases, and 18 bases separated the two germline ends. The germline V gene has CDR1 MNHEY and CDR2 SMNVEV (reference sequence). The CDR3 loop is CAITFRRADGYTF. The CDR3 DNA is TGTGCCATCACCTTTAGGAGGGCCGATGGCTACACCTTC.

CDR3 DNA: TGTGCCAGCATCGGGGACAGGGTGGAGACCCAGTACTTC. Translating gives CASIGDRVETQYF. The chain has TRBV12-3 or TRBV12-4 and TRBJ2-5; 9 nucleotides align to TRBD1. The CDR3 consists of 13 residues. The V and J ends lost 7 bases and 5 bases, in that order; junction bases with no gene match: 5.

This clonotype has more than one count but fewer than ten. This chain links TRBV20-1 with TRBJ1-2; TRBD1 matches at 7 bases. The CDR3 covers 14 residues. CDR1 is DFQATT and CDR2 is SNEGSKA in the germline V gene (reference sequence). After removal of 6 bases from V and 7 bases from J, the junction contained 14 bases not matched to a gene. The CDR3 coding sequence is TGCAGTGCCAATACCGGGACAGCCTGGGGTGGCTACACCTTC. Protein sequence: CSANTGTAWGGYTF.

The chain links TRBV6-5 to TRBJ1-6; no clear D. With 5 bases removed from V and 9 bases from J, the gap between germline ends came to 17 bases. CDR1 and CDR2 from the germline V gene are MNHEY and SVGAGI. This CDR3 comprises 15 residues. The chain's CDR3 is CASSTNDWEGSPLHF. In DNA, the CDR3 is TGTGCCAGCAGTACCAACGACTGGGAGGGTTCACCCCTCCACTTT.

J is TRBJ1-1 and V is TRBV12-3 or TRBV12-4; 10 bases align to TRBD1. CDR3 length: 19 residues. With 0 bases clipped from V and 3 bases from J, the junction kept 13 bases outside the gene matches. The chain's CDR3 is CASSLALSRDRGWDTEAFF. The CDR3 region has the DNA TGTGCCAGCAGTTTAGCTCTATCCCGGGACAGGGGATGGGACACTGAAGCTTTCTTT.

This rearrangement joins TRBV7-2 to TRBJ1-1; tentative D call: TRBD1 (5 bases). V was shortened by 3 bases and J by 1 base, with 9 bases between the two germline ends. The CDR3 has 14 amino acids. Looked up from germline, CDR1 is SGHTA and CDR2 is FQGNSA. This CDR3 reads CASSFRGSNTEAFF. In DNA form, the CDR3 reads TGTGCCAGCAGCTTTAGGGGCTCGAACACTGAAGCTTTCTTT.

This clonotype has just a few counts. V is TRBV10-3 and J is TRBJ1-5; D not certain. Germline CDR1 reads ENHRY; CDR2 reads SYGVKD. The CDR3 runs 13 residues. V was trimmed by 8 bases and J by 5 bases, leaving 13 bases between them. The CDR3 reads CAIRRGRDQPQHF. CDR3 DNA sequence: TGTGCCATCCGGAGAGGGCGCGATCAGCCCCAGCATTTT.

This chain uses TRBV9 with TRBJ1-1; the D gene is possibly TRBD1 (5 bases). The germline gives CDR1 SGDLS, CDR2 YYNGEE. The CDR3 runs to 15 residues. V dropped 0 bases and J dropped 3 bases, with 12 bases sitting between them. CDR3 DNA sequence: TGTGCCAGCAGCGTAGTGGGACCCCTGGACACTGAAGCTTTCTTT. It specifies CASSVVGPLDTEAFF.

This clonotype was counted only a few times. V is TRBV5-6 and J is TRBJ2-5, with unresolved D. The CDR3 has 15 residues. Trimming removed 4 bases at V and 0 bases at J, with 13 bases between. CDR1 and CDR2 from the germline V gene are SGHDT and YYEEEE. The CDR3, as DNA: TGTGCCAGCAGCGGGAAGATGTGGTACCAAGAGACCCAGTACTTC. It is translated as CASSGKMWYQETQYF.

The chain uses TRBV11-2 and TRBJ2-1; D tentatively reads TRBD1 or TRBD2 (5 bases each). Trimming left V 3 bases short and J 3 bases short, with 18 bases between. Germline V CDR1 and CDR2: SGHAT, FQNNGV. The CDR3 has 17 amino acids. The CDR3 here is CASSFQGETLYYNEQFF. CDR3 DNA sequence: TGTGCCAGCAGCTTCCAGGGAGAAACCCTTTACTACAATGAGCAGTTCTTC.